What follows is one T cell receptor (beta chain) and its context. Naive CD8 isolation took CD45RO-negative cells positively selected for CCR7 and excluded terminally differentiated effector memory CD45RA+ cells. These data originate in a study of shared clonotypes between healthy human individuals. Per the germline V gene, CDR1 is MNHNY and CDR2 is SVGAGI (reference sequence). V trimming: 4 bases; J trimming: 1 base; junction bases outside the gene matches: 6. The CDR3 spans 15 residues. Original processing notes: ImmunoSEQ only sent back junction sequences with no quality scores, so filtering was done differently. Measured with immunoSEQ multiplex PCR; TCRdb has only the in-frame clones, and not every one. V, J and clone size derive from that table, while D and trimming were established from the DNA sequence. The repertoire holds about 2,100,000 clones, with about 93% as singletons.

The sequence was obtained from a man aged 18-30 years in good health. Some clones in this sample may be carry-over from other donors' samples. V gene TRBV6-6 combines with J gene TRBJ2-7; 8 bases line up with TRBD1. Source material: naive CD8+ T cells from PBMCs. Written as DNA, the CDR3 is TGTGCCAGCAGTTCCATACAGGGGGATTCCTACGAGCAGTACTTC. It is translated as CASSSIQGDSYEQYF.